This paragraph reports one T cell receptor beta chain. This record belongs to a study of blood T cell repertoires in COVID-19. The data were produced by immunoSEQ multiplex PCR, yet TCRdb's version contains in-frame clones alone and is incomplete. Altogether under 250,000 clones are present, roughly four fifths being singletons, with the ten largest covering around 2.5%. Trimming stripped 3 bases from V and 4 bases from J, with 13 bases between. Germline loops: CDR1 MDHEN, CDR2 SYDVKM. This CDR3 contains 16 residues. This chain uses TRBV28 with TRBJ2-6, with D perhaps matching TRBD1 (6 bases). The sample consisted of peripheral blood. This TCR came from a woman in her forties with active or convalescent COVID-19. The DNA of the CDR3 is TGTGCCAGCAGTTTTATGGGGGCGACGGGGGCCAACGTCCTGACTTTC. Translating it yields CASSFMGATGANVLTF.